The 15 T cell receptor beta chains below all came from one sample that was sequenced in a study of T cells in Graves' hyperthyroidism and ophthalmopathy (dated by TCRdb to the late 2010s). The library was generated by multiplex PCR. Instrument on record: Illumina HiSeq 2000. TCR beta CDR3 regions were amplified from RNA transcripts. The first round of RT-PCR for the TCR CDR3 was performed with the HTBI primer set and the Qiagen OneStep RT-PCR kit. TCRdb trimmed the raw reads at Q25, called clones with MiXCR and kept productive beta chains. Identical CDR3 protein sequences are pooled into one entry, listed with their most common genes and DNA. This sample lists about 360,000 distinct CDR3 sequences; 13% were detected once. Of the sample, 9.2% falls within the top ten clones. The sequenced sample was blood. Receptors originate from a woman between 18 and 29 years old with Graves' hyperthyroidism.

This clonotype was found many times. This CDR3 is CATSDSLGPNTEAFF. Written as DNA, the CDR3 is TGTGCCACCAGTGATTCCCTGGGACCCAACACTGAAGCTTTCTTT. The chain links TRBV24-1 to TRBJ1-1, with D perhaps matching TRBD1 (5 bases). Trimming took off 2 bases at V and 2 bases at J, with 11 bases between the two ends. Germline V gene sequence: CDR1 KGHDR, CDR2 SFDVKD. CDR3 length: 15 amino acids.

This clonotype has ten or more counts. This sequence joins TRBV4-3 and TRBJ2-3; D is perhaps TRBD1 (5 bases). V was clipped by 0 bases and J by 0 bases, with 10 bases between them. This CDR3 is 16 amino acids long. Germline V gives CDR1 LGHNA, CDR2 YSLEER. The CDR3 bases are TGCGCCAGCAGCCAAGAAGGGGTCGTTAGCACAGATACGCAGTATTTT. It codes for CASSQEGVVSTDTQYF.

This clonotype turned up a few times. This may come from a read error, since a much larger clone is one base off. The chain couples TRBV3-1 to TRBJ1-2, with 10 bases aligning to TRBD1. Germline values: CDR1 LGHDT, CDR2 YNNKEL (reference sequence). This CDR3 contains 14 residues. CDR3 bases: TGTGCCAGCGGCCAAGATGGGACAGGGGATGGCTACACCTTC. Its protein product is CASGQDGTGDGYTF.

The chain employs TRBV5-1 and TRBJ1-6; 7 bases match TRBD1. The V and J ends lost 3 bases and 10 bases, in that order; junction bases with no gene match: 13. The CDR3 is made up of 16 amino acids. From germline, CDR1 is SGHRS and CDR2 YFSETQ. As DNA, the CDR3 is TGCGCCAGCAGCTCCACAGGCGACAGGGTTGGATCACCCCTCCACTTT. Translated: CASSSTGDRVGSPLHF.

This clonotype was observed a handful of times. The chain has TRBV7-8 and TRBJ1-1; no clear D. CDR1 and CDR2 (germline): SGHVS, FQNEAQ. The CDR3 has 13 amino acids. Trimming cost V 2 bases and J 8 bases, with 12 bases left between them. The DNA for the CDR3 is TGTGCCAGCAGCTTATCTCTAAACAGAGAAGCTTTCTTT. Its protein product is CASSLSLNREAFF.

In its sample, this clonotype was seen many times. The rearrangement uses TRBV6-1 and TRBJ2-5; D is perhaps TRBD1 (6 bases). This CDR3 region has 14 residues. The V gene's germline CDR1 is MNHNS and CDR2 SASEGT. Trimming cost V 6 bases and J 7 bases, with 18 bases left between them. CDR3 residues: CASRRVTGTRTQYF. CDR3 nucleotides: TGTGCCAGCAGGAGGGTGACAGGTACAAGGACCCAGTACTTC.

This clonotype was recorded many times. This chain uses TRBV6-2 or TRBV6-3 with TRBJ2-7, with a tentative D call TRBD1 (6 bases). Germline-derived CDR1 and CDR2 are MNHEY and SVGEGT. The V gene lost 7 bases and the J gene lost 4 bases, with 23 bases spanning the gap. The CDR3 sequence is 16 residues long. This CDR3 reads CASTPTVVRQVYEQYF. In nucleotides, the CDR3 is TGTGCCAGCACCCCGACGGTGGTAAGACAGGTTTACGAGCAGTACTTC.

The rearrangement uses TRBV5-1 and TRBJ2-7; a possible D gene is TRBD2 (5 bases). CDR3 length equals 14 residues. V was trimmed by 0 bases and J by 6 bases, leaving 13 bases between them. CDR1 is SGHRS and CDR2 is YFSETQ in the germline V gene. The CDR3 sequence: CASSLGLERLEQYF. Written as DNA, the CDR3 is TGCGCCAGCAGCTTGGGACTGGAGCGGCTCGAGCAGTACTTC.

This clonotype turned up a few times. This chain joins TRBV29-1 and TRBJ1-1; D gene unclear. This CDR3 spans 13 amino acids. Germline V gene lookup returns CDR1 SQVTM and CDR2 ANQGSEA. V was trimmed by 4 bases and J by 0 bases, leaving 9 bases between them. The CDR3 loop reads CSVAWKMNTEAFF. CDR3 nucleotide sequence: TGCAGCGTTGCCTGGAAAATGAACACTGAAGCTTTCTTT.

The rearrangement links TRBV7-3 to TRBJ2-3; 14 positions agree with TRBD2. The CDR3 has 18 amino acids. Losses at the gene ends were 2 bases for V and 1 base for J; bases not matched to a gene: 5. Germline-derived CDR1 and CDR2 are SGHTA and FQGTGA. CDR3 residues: CASSLATSGGGGTDTQYF. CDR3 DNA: TGTGCCAGCAGCTTAGCGACTAGCGGGGGGGGCGGCACAGATACGCAGTATTTT.

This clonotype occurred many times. As DNA, the CDR3 is TGTGCCAGCTCACCGCCAGACCGCACAGATACGCAGTATTTT. Residues: CASSPPDRTDTQYF. This sequence joins TRBV18 and TRBJ2-3; D is undetermined. Looked up from germline, CDR1 is KGHSH and CDR2 is LQKENI. The CDR3 spans 14 residues. V was trimmed by 3 bases and J by 1 base, leaving 8 bases between them.

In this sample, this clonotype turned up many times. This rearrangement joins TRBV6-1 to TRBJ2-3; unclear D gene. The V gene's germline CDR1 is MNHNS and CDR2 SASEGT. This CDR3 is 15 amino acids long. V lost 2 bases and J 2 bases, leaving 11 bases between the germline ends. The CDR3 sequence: CASSERAFLTDTQYF. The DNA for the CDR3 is TGTGCCAGCAGTGAAAGAGCTTTCCTCACAGATACGCAGTATTTT.

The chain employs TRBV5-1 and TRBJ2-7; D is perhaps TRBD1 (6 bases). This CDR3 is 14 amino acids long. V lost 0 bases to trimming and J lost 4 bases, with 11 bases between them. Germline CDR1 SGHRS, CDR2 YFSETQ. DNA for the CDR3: TGCGCCAGCAGCTTGGCCCAGGGGAGATACGAGCAGTACTTC. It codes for CASSLAQGRYEQYF.

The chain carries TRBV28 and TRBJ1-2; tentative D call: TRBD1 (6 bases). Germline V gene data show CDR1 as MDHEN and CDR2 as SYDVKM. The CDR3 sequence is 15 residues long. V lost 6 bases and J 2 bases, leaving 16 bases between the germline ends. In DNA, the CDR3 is TGTGCCAGCAGCCGGAGCGGGGGGCAAAACTATGGCTACACCTTC. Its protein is CASSRSGGQNYGYTF.

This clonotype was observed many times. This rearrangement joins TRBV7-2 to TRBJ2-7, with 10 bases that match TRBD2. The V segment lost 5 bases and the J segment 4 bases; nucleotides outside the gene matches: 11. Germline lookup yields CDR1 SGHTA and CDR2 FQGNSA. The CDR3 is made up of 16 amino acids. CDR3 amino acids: CASSPKGASGGYEQYF. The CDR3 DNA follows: TGTGCCAGCAGCCCCAAGGGGGCTAGCGGGGGTTACGAGCAGTACTTC. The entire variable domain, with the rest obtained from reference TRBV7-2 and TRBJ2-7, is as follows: GAGVSQSPSNKVTEKGKDVELRCDPISGHTALYWYRQSLGQGLEFLIYFQGNSAPDKSGLPSDRFSAERTGGSVSTLTIQRTQQEDSAVYLCASSPKGASGGYEQYFGPGTRLTVT.